The 6 T cell receptor beta chains listed next were all sequenced from one sample in a study of blood T cell repertoires in COVID-19. Repertoires were generated with immunoSEQ multiplex PCR, while TCRdb's copy carries only in-frame clones and drops some. The repertoire holds approximately 110,000 clones, with around four fifths as singletons. The sample consisted of peripheral blood. All receptors come from an older woman with acute or convalescent COVID-19.

This chain uses TRBV6-1 with TRBJ2-2, with D possibly matching TRBD1 (5 bases). Trimming left V 1 base short and J 4 bases short, with 13 bases between. Germline lookup yields CDR1 MNHNS and CDR2 SASEGT. The CDR3 runs to 16 residues. For the CDR3, the DNA is TGTGCCAGCAGTGAAGATCGACAGCCGACCACCGGGGAGCTGTTTTTT. Translation gives CASSEDRQPTTGELFF.

The chain employs TRBV9 and TRBJ2-7; unclear D gene. Trimming shortened V by 0 bases and J by 0 bases, and 7 bases separated the two germline ends. The CDR3 runs to 14 residues. In germline, CDR1 is SGDLS, CDR2 YYNGEE. This CDR3 is CASSVGDTSYEQYF. CDR3 DNA sequence: TGTGCCAGCAGCGTAGGAGACACCTCCTACGAGCAGTACTTC.

The V gene is TRBV5-4, the J gene TRBJ2-1, with TRBD2 matching 7 bases. The CDR3 loop spans 16 amino acids. Germline-derived CDR1 and CDR2 are SGHNT and YYREEE (reference sequence). The junction had 5 bases not matched to a gene; V was cut back by 0 bases and J by 2 bases. Here the CDR3 reads CASSLALTSPYNEQFF. The CDR3 DNA reads TGTGCCAGCAGCTTGGCCTTGACTAGCCCCTACAATGAGCAGTTCTTC.

The CDR3 nucleotides read TGTGCCAGCAGCGTAGGGTCTGCGGGGGCCAATGAGCAGTTCTTC. This sequence encodes CASSVGSAGANEQFF. This chain uses TRBV9 with TRBJ2-1; a possible D gene is TRBD2 (7 bases). This CDR3 is 15 amino acids long. V dropped 0 bases and J dropped 6 bases, with 13 bases sitting between them. Germline V lookup: CDR1 SGDLS, CDR2 YYNGEE.

The sample holds a few counts of this clone. The V gene is TRBV19, the J gene TRBJ1-6; D is unresolved. V dropped 2 bases and J dropped 0 bases, with 11 bases sitting between them. The CDR3 covers 17 residues. From germline, CDR1 is LNHDA and CDR2 SQIVND (reference sequence). The CDR3, as DNA: TGTGCCAGTAGTATATCCCCCCGGAGCTCCTATAATTCACCCCTCCACTTT. It is translated as CASSISPRSSYNSPLHF.

The genes are TRBV15 and TRBJ1-1; unclear D gene. The germline CDR1 and CDR2 sequences are LNHNV and YYDKDF (reference sequence). The CDR3 spans 16 residues. Trimming stripped 0 bases from V and 0 bases from J, with 11 bases between. CDR3 sequence: CATSRDFNTVNTEAFF. CDR3 sequence (DNA): TGTGCCACCAGCAGAGATTTTAATACGGTGAACACTGAAGCTTTCTTT.